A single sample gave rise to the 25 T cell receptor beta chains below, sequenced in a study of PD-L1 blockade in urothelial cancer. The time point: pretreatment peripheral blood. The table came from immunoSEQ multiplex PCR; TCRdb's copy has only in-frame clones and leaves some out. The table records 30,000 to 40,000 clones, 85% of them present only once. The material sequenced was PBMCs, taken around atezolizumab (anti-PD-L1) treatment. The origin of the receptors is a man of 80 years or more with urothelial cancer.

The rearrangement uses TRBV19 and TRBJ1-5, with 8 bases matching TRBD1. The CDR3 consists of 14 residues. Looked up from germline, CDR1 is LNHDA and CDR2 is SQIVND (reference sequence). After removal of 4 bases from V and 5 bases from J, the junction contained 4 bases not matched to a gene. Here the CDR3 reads CASSRGQVYQPQHF. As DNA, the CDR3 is TGTGCCAGTAGTAGGGGACAGGTCTATCAGCCCCAGCATTTT.

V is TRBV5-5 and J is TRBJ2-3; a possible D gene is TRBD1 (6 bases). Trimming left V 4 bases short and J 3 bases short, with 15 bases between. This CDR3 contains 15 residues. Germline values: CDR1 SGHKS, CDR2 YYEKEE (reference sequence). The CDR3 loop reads CASSAHRVSTDTQYF. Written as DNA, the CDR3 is TGTGCCAGCAGCGCCCACAGGGTTAGTACAGATACGCAGTATTTT.

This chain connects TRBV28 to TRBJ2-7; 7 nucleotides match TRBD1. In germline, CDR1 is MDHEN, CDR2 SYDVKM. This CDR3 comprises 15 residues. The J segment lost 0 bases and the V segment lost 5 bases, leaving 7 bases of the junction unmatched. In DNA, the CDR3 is TGTGCCAGCAGTCGGGACAGCCTTAGCTCCTACGAGCAGTACTTC. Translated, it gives CASSRDSLSSYEQYF.

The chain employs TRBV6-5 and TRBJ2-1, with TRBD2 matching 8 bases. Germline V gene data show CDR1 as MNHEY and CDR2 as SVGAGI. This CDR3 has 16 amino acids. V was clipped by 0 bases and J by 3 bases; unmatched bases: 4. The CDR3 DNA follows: TGTGCCAGCAGTTACTCACCCCGGGAGGGCTACAATGAGCAGTTCTTC. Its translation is CASSYSPREGYNEQFF.

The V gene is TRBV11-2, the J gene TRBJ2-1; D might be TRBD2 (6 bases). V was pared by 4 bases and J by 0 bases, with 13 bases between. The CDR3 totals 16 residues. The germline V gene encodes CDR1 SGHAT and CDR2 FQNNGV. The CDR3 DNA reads TGTGCCAGCAGCTCGATGCGCGGGAACTCCTACAATGAGCAGTTCTTC. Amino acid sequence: CASSSMRGNSYNEQFF.

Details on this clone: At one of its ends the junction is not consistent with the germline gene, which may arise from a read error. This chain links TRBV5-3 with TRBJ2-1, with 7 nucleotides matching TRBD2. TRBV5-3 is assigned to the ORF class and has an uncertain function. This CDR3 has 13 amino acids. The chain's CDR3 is CASSLREYHEQFF. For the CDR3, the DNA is TGTGCCAGCAGCTTGCGGGAGTACCATGAGCAGTTCTTC.

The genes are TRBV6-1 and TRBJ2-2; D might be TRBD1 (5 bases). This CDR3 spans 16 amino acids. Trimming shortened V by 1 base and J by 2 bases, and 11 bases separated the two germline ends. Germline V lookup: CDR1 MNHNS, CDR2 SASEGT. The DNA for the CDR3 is TGTGCCAGCAGTGAAGGTTTCAGGGTCAACACCGGGGAGCTGTTTTTT. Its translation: CASSEGFRVNTGELFF.

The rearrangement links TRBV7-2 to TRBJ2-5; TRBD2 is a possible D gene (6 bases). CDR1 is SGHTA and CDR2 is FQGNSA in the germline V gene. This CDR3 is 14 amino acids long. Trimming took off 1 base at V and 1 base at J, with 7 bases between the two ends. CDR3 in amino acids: CASSLGGVQETQYF. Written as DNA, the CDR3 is TGTGCCAGCAGCTTAGGGGGGGTCCAAGAGACCCAGTACTTC.

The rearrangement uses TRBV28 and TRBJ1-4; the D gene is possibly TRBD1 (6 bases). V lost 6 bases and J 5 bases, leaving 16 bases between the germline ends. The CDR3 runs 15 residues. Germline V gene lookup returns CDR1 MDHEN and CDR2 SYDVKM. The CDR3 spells CASRPTGGLNEKLFF. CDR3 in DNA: TGTGCCAGCAGGCCTACGGGGGGCTTGAATGAAAAACTGTTTTTT.

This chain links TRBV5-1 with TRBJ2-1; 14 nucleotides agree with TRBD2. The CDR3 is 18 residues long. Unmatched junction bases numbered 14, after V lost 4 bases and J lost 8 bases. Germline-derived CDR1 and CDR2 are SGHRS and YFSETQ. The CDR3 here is CASSTGLAGGSDGYEQFF. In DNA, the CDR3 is TGCGCCAGCAGCACCGGACTAGCGGGAGGTTCTGATGGATATGAGCAGTTCTTC.

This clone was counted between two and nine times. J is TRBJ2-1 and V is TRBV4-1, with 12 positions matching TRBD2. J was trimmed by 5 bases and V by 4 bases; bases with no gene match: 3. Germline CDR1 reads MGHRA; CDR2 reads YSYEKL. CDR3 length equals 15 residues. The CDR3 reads CASSPGLAGNNEQFF. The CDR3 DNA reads TGCGCCAGCAGCCCAGGACTAGCGGGGAACAATGAGCAGTTCTTC.

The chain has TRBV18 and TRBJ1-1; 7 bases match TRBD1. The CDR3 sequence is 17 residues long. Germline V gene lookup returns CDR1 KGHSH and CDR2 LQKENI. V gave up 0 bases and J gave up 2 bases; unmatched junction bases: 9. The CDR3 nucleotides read TGTGCCAGCTCACCACCGACAGGGATAAGTGGCAACACTGAAGCTTTCTTT. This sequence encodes CASSPPTGISGNTEAFF. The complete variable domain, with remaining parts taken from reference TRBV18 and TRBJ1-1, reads NAGVMQNPRHLVRRRGQEARLRCSPMKGHSHVYWYRQLPEEGLKFMVYLQKENIIDESGMPKERFSAEFPKEGPSILRIQQVVRGDSAAYFCASSPPTGISGNTEAFFGQGTRLTVV.

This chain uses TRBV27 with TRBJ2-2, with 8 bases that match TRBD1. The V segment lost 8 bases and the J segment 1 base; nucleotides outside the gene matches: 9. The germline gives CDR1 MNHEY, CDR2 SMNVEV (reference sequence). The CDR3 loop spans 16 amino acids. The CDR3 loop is CASQGAGTQNTGELFF. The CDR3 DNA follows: TGTGCCAGCCAGGGGGCCGGGACTCAGAACACCGGGGAGCTGTTTTTT.

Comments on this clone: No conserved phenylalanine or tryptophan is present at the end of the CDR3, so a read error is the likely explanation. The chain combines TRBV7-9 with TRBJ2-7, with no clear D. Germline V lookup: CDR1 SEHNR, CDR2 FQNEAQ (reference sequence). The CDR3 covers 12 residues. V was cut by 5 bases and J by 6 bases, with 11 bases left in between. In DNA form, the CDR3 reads TGTGCCAGCAGCCCCCAAACTACCGAGCAGTACCTC. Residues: CASSPQTTEQYL.

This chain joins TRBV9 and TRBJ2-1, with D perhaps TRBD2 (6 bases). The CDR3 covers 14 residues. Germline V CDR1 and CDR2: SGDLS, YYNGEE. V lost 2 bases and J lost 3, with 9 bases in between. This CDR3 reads CASSVDGSYNEQFF. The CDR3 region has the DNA TGTGCCAGCAGCGTGGACGGGAGCTACAATGAGCAGTTCTTC.

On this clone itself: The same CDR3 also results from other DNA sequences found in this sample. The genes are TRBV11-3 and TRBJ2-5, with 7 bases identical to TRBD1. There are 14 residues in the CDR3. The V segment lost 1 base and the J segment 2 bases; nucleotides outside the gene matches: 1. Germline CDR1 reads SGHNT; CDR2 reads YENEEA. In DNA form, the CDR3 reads TGTGCCAGCAGCTTAGGGGGACAGCAAGAGACCCAGTACTTC. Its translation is CASSLGGQQETQYF.

The CDR3 DNA reads as TGTGCCAGCAGCTCCTCTAGCGGGAATGAGCAGTTCTTC. It translates to CASSSSSGNEQFF. The chain links TRBV11-2 to TRBJ2-1; 8 bases line up with TRBD2. CDR3 size: 13 residues. The V gene end was trimmed by 4 bases and the J gene end by 7 bases; junction bases not matched to a gene: 3. Germline V CDR1 and CDR2: SGHAT, FQNNGV.

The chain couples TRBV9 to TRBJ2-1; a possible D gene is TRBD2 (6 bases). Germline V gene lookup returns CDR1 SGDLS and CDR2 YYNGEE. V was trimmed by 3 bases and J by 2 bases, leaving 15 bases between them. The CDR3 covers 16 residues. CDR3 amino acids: CASSASRDFTYNEQFF. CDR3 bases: TGTGCCAGCAGCGCCTCCCGGGACTTCACCTACAATGAGCAGTTCTTC. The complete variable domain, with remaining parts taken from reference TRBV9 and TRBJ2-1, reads DSGVTQTPKHLITATGQRVTLRCSPRSGDLSVYWYQQSLDQGLQFLIQYYNGEERAKGNILERFSAQQFPDLHSELNLSSLELGDSALYFCASSASRDFTYNEQFFGPGTRLTVL.

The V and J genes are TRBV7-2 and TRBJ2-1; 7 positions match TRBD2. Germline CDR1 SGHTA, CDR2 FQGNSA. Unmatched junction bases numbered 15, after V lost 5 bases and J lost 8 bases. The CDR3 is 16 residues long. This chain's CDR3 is CASSLLAVTSSDEQFF. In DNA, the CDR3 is TGTGCCAGCAGCCTCCTAGCGGTTACCTCGTCGGATGAGCAGTTCTTC. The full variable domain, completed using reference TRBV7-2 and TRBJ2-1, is GAGVSQSPSNKVTEKGKDVELRCDPISGHTALYWYRQSLGQGLEFLIYFQGNSAPDKSGLPSDRFSAERTGGSVSTLTIQRTQQEDSAVYLCASSLLAVTSSDEQFFGPGTRLTVL.

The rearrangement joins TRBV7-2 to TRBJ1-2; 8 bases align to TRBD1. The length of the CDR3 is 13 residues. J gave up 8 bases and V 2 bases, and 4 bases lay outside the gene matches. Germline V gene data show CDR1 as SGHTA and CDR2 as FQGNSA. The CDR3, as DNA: TGTGCCAGCAGCTTAAGGACAGGGAAAGGCTACACCTTC. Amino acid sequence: CASSLRTGKGYTF.

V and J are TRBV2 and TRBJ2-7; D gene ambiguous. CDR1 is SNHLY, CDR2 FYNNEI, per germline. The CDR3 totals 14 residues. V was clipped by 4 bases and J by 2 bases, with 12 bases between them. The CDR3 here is CASSGSQLPYEQYF. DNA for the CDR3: TGTGCCAGCAGTGGGAGTCAACTACCCTACGAGCAGTACTTC.

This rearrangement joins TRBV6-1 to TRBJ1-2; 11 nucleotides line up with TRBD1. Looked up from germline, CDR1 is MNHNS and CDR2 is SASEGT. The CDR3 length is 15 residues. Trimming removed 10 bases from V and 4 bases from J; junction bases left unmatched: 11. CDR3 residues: CATAGQGGLSYGYTF. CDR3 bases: TGTGCCACCGCGGGACAGGGGGGATTATCCTATGGCTACACCTTC.

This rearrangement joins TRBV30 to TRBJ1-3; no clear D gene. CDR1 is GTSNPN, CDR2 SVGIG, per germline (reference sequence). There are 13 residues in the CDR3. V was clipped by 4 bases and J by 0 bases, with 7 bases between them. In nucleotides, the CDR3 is TGTGCCTGGACGGCGGGCTCTGGAAACACCATATATTTT. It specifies CAWTAGSGNTIYF.

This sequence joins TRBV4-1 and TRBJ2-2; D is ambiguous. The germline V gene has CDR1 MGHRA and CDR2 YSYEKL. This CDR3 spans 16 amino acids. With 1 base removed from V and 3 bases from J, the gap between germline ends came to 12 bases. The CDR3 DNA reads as TGCGCCAGCAGCCAAGCACTAAAACCTCACACCGGGGAGCTGTTTTTT. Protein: CASSQALKPHTGELFF.

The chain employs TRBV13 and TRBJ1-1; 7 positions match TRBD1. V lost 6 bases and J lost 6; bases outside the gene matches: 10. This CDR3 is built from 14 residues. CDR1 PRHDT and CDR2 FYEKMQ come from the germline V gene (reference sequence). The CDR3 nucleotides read TGTGCCAGCAGTCTCAGGGGGTTGTACGCTGAAGCTTTCTTT. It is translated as CASSLRGLYAEAFF.